This T cell receptor beta chain was obtained from a study of blood T cell repertoires in COVID-19. Across the whole study: In each case, the material was cDNA or gDNA derived from T cells, B-cell-depleted T cells, or PBMCs.

Generated by immunoSEQ multiplex PCR, the TCRdb table keeps only in-frame clones and is missing some. The table lists 100,000 to 120,000 clones, roughly four fifths of them singletons. V was cut by 6 bases and J by 6 bases, with 11 bases left in between. Looked up from germline, CDR1 is SGHNT and CDR2 is YENEEA. This CDR3 region has 12 residues. V is TRBV11-3 and J is TRBJ1-2; tentative D call: TRBD1 (6 bases). Source material: peripheral blood. The receptor was derived from a woman in her fifties or sixties with acute or convalescent COVID-19. The CDR3 protein is CASRFQGNGYTF. The CDR3 region has the DNA TGTGCCAGCAGGTTCCAGGGGAATGGCTACACCTTC.